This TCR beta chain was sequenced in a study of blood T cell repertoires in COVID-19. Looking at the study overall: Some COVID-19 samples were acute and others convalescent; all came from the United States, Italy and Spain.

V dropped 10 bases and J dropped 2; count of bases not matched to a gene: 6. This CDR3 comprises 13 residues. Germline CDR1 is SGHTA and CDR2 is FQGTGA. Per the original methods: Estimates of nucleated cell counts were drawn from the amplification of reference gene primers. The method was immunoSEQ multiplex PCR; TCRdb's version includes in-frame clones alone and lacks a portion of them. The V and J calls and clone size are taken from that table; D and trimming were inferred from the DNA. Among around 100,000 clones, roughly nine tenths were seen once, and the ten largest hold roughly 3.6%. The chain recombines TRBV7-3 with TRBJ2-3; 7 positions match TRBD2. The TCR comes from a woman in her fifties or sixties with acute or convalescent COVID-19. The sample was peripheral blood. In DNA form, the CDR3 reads TGTGCCACCTCAAGCGGGATCACAGATACGCAGTATTTT. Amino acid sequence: CATSSGITDTQYF. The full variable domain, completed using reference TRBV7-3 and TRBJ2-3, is GAGVSQTPSNKVTEKGKYVELRCDPISGHTALYWYRQSLGQGPEFLIYFQGTGAADDSGLPNDRFFAVRPEGSVSTLKIQRTERGDSAVYLCATSSGITDTQYFGPGTRLTVL.